These 30 T cell receptor beta chains share one sample of origin, sequenced in a study of beta chain features in type 1 diabetes. The study's findings and limits: For Type 1 diabetes patients, all four CD4+ subsets carried TCRB CDR3s that were moderately but significantly shorter.

These receptors have no known antigen. cDNA synthesis used the whole RNA isolate, giving expressed TCRB sequences. Clones were sequenced by immunoSEQ multiplex PCR, and TCRdb holds only the in-frame ones, with some missing. The profile shows fewer than 400,000 clones, 9.3% of them singletons. Sequencing was performed on central memory CD4+ T cells from blood. The receptors were sampled from a man younger than 40 with type 1 diabetes.

The chain recombines TRBV9 with TRBJ1-2; weak D call: TRBD1 (6 bases). The CDR3 covers 14 residues. Germline values: CDR1 SGDLS, CDR2 YYNGEE. V shed 4 bases and J shed 0 bases, with 10 bases lying between them. The CDR3 loop is CASSPRTANYGYTF. CDR3 sequence (DNA): TGTGCCAGCAGCCCGCGGACAGCTAACTATGGCTACACCTTC.

Worth noting for this clone: A read error may account for a junction end that differs from germline. The gene calls are TRBV7-2 and TRBJ2-2, with a weak D call TRBD1 (6 bases). This CDR3 comprises 16 residues. Germline V gene data show CDR1 as SGHTA and CDR2 as FQGNSA. This CDR3 is CASSLARDTNTGELFF. CDR3 nucleotide sequence: TGTGCCAGCAGCCTAGCCCGGGACACGAACACCGGGGAGCTGTTTTTT.

This clone was picked up a small number of times. The chain is built from TRBV12-2 and TRBJ2-7; the table's D call, TRBD1, was not checked against the DNA. TRBV12-2 is labeled a pseudogene. The CDR3 totals 18 residues. The DNA of the CDR3 is TGTGCAAGTCGCTCCGATTGCCGGGACAGGGCTCCTTCCTACGAGCAGTACTTC. Translated: CASRSDCRDRAPSYEQYF.

The chain recombines TRBV6-5 with TRBJ2-5; 12 bases are a match to TRBD2. The CDR3 is 13 amino acids. With 9 bases clipped from V and 7 bases from J, the junction kept 6 bases outside the gene matches. CDR1 and CDR2 (germline): MNHEY, SVGAGI. The CDR3 region is CASSSGGAGTQYF. The DNA for the CDR3 is TGTGCCAGTTCTAGCGGGGGGGCAGGGACCCAGTACTTC.

The rearrangement uses TRBV6-5 and TRBJ2-7; D gene uncertain. The CDR3 length is 13 residues. Trimming took off 2 bases at V and 0 bases at J, with 5 bases between the two ends. The germline V gene encodes CDR1 MNHEY and CDR2 SVGAGI. CDR3 protein: CASSYPPSYEQYF. As DNA, the CDR3 is TGTGCCAGCAGTTACCCTCCCTCCTACGAGCAGTACTTC.

This clone has only a few counts. V and J are TRBV7-8 and TRBJ2-5, with D perhaps matching TRBD1 (6 bases). Looked up from germline, CDR1 is SGHVS and CDR2 is FQNEAQ. Trimming stripped 5 bases from V and 2 bases from J, with 9 bases between. The CDR3 extends over 13 amino acids. This chain's CDR3 is CASSGTNQETQYF. CDR3 nucleotide sequence: TGTGCCAGCAGCGGGACAAATCAAGAGACCCAGTACTTC.

The rearrangement uses TRBV7-2 and TRBJ2-7; 7 positions agree with TRBD1. The CDR3 sequence is 13 residues long. V lost 4 bases and J lost 3; bases outside the gene matches: 3. Germline lookup yields CDR1 SGHTA and CDR2 FQGNSA. The CDR3 is CASSSAGGYEQYF. The CDR3 DNA sequence: TGTGCCAGCAGCTCGGCAGGGGGCTACGAGCAGTACTTC.

This clone has only a few counts. V usage is TRBV2 and J usage is TRBJ1-4, with D possibly being TRBD1 (6 bases). V lost 3 bases and J lost 8, with 10 bases in between. The CDR3 is made up of 13 amino acids. Per the germline V gene, CDR1 is SNHLY and CDR2 is FYNNEI. The CDR3 spells CASSDQGSEKLFF. The CDR3 coding sequence is TGTGCCAGCAGTGACCAGGGGAGCGAAAAACTGTTTTTT.

This clone was found a few times. The CDR3 coding sequence is TGTGCCAGCAGGGAAGACCCGGTGGGGCAGGGCGATCAGCCCCAGCATTTT. Its protein product is CASREDPVGQGDQPQHF. The chain has TRBV9 and TRBJ1-5; maybe TRBD1 (5 bases). Germline V gene lookup returns CDR1 SGDLS and CDR2 YYNGEE. Trimming pared 5 bases from V and 5 bases from J, leaving 23 bases between. CDR3 length: 17 residues.

This clone was detected only a few times. Here the CDR3 DNA reads TGTGCCAGCAGTACGCACAATGAGCAGTTCTTC. Translating gives CASSTHNEQFF. The rearrangement joins TRBV6-5 to TRBJ2-1; D is undetermined. The V end lost 5 bases, the J end lost 5 bases, and 4 bases lay between the germline ends. Germline-derived CDR1 and CDR2 are MNHEY and SVGAGI. CDR3 length: 11 amino acids.

This sequence joins TRBV28 and TRBJ1-5; D possibly corresponds to TRBD1 (5 bases). The CDR3 is 15 residues long. V was clipped by 4 bases and J by 4 bases, with 14 bases between them. Germline-derived CDR1 and CDR2 are MDHEN and SYDVKM. CDR3 region: CASSYASGQNQPQHF. CDR3 bases: TGTGCCAGCAGTTACGCGTCGGGGCAGAATCAGCCCCAGCATTTT.

This clone was picked up many times. The chain employs TRBV2 and TRBJ1-4; a weak D match, TRBD1 (5 bases). Germline CDR1 SNHLY, CDR2 FYNNEI. The CDR3 sequence is 16 residues long. The germline V and J ends were trimmed by 3 bases and 7 bases, with 18 bases remaining between them. CDR3 sequence reads: CASSDDSPETGEKLFF. The DNA for the CDR3 is TGTGCCAGCAGTGACGACAGCCCAGAAACGGGTGAAAAACTGTTTTTT.

This clone was found a few times. The chain uses TRBV19 and TRBJ1-1, with D hard to call. CDR3 size: 13 residues. V was shortened by 6 bases and J by 1 base, with 9 bases between the two germline ends. Germline assignment: CDR1 LNHDA and CDR2 SQIVND (reference sequence). The CDR3 bases are TGTGCCAGTAGGAGGGTTAGGAACACTGAAGCTTTCTTT. Its translation is CASRRVRNTEAFF.

The sample holds a few counts of this clone. The V gene is TRBV9, the J gene TRBJ2-5; TRBD1 matches 8 bases. V lost 3 bases, J lost 2 bases, and 6 bases stayed unmatched. The CDR3 contains 15 residues. In germline, CDR1 is SGDLS, CDR2 YYNGEE. The CDR3 here is CASSGLGQGQETQYF. CDR3 coding DNA: TGTGCCAGCAGCGGGCTTGGACAGGGTCAAGAGACCCAGTACTTC.

Comments on this clone: Other nucleotide sequences from this sample produce the same CDR3. This chain connects TRBV18 to TRBJ2-2; 9 bases are shared with TRBD1. J was trimmed by 5 bases and V by 3 bases; bases with no gene match: 7. The CDR3 loop spans 16 amino acids. Germline-derived CDR1 and CDR2 are KGHSH and LQKENI. The chain's CDR3 is CASSPLDRGNTGELFF. The CDR3 DNA sequence: TGTGCCAGCTCACCGTTGGACAGGGGAAATACCGGGGAGCTGTTTTTT.

In this sample, this clone turned up a few times. The chain is built from TRBV15 and TRBJ1-2; no reliable D call. The CDR3 totals 14 residues. CDR1 is LNHNV, CDR2 YYDKDF, per germline (reference sequence). V gave up 0 bases and J gave up 6 bases, with 11 bases separating them. The CDR3 DNA sequence: TGTGCCACCAGCAGAGATCGGGGTAATGATGGCTACACCTTC. This sequence encodes CATSRDRGNDGYTF. The full variable domain, rest sourced from reference TRBV15 and TRBJ1-2, is DAMVIQNPRYQVTQFGKPVTLSCSQTLNHNVMYWYQQKSSQAPKLLFHYYDKDFNNEADTPDNFQSRRPNTSFCFLDIRSPGLGDTAMYLCATSRDRGNDGYTFGSGTRLTVV.

V usage is TRBV2 and J usage is TRBJ2-3, with 8 bases lining up with TRBD1. The CDR3 is 15 residues long. CDR1 is SNHLY, CDR2 FYNNEI, per germline. V shed 6 bases, J shed 3 bases, and the junction held 8 bases outside the gene matches. The CDR3 here is CASSLRTGRTDTQYF. Written as DNA, the CDR3 is TGTGCCAGCAGCTTACGGACAGGGAGAACAGATACGCAGTATTTT.

As for this clone: The same CDR3 is also encoded by other DNA sequences in this sample. V and J are TRBV14 and TRBJ2-3; TRBD1 might be the D (6 bases). Germline V lookup: CDR1 SGHDN, CDR2 FVKESK. This CDR3 spans 16 amino acids. Trimming removed 5 bases from V and 0 bases from J, with 15 bases in between. The CDR3 DNA reads TGTGCCAGCAGCTCCCTAGCAGGGGTGAGCACAGATACGCAGTATTTT. Its protein product is CASSSLAGVSTDTQYF.

This chain links TRBV9 with TRBJ2-7; TRBD1 matches at 7 bases. The trim removed 4 bases at V and 6 bases at J, leaving 10 bases unmatched. CDR1 is SGDLS, CDR2 YYNGEE, per germline. CDR3 length equals 14 residues. The CDR3 DNA reads TGTGCCAGCAGCCCATGGACAGGCCCTATCGAGCAGTACTTC. Amino acid sequence: CASSPWTGPIEQYF.

With regard to this clone: Only one base separates this from a far larger clonotype, so it likely reflects a read error. The chain links TRBV5-6 to TRBJ2-5; D not resolved. The J call may be incorrect, as the DNA end agrees better with TRBJ2-7. The V gene's germline CDR1 is SGHDT and CDR2 YYEEEE. The CDR3 totals 11 residues. The CDR3 here is CASSLTYEQYF. The CDR3 DNA follows: TGTGCCAGCAGCTTGACCTACGAGCAGTACTTC.

The genes are TRBV5-4 and TRBJ2-3; D is possibly TRBD2 (6 bases). The CDR3 contains 17 residues. The V gene's germline CDR1 is SGHNT and CDR2 YYREEE (reference sequence). V gave up 1 base and J gave up 2 bases, with 17 bases separating them. The CDR3 DNA reads TGTGCCAGCAGCTTGATAAGCGGGCGGGTTCTCACAGATACGCAGTATTTT. This encodes CASSLISGRVLTDTQYF.

This clone showed up just a few times. The rearrangement links TRBV10-3 to TRBJ1-1; 10 positions agree with TRBD1. Germline CDR1 reads ENHRY; CDR2 reads SYGVKD. The CDR3 has 15 residues. V trimming: 5 bases; J trimming: 5 bases; junction bases outside the gene matches: 8. Written as DNA, the CDR3 is TGTGCCATCAGTAGAGACAGGGGGCAAGGAACTGAAGCTTTCTTT. Residues: CAISRDRGQGTEAFF.

This chain links TRBV7-2 with TRBJ2-7, with TRBD1 identical over 10 bases. Germline V gives CDR1 SGHTA, CDR2 FQGNSA. Trimming cost V 1 base and J 6 bases; bases outside gene matches: 9. This CDR3 contains 16 residues. The CDR3 DNA is TGTGCCAGCAGCTTAGGGAGGGGGACAGGGGCCCCCGAGCAGTACTTC. This encodes CASSLGRGTGAPEQYF.

The J gene is TRBJ2-5, the V gene TRBV14; D call uncertain. From germline, CDR1 is SGHDN and CDR2 FVKESK. V was clipped by 1 base and J by 11 bases, with 11 bases between them. The CDR3 loop spans 12 amino acids. This CDR3 reads CASSQVYGEQYF. In DNA, the CDR3 is TGTGCCAGCAGCCAAGTTTACGGTGAGCAGTACTTC.

The gene calls are TRBV7-8 and TRBJ2-1; 11 nucleotides agree with TRBD2. V gave up 3 bases and J gave up 7 bases; unmatched junction bases: 5. CDR1 SGHVS and CDR2 FQNEAQ come from the germline V gene. CDR3 length: 15 amino acids. The CDR3 is CASSFRLAGGNEQFF. The CDR3 coding sequence is TGTGCCAGCAGCTTCCGTCTAGCGGGGGGAAATGAGCAGTTCTTC.

V gene TRBV6-5 combines with J gene TRBJ1-6; maybe TRBD1 (5 bases). The CDR3 spans 14 residues. The germline CDR1 and CDR2 sequences are MNHEY and SVGAGI. Trimming left V 5 bases short and J 10 bases short, with 15 bases between. The CDR3 region has the DNA TGTGCCAGCAGTGAACAGGTTCGGGACTCACCCCTCCACTTT. Translated, it gives CASSEQVRDSPLHF.

The chain combines TRBV11-2 with TRBJ2-7; possible D gene TRBD2, 5 bases. This CDR3 spans 14 amino acids. The V end was cut by 5 bases, the J end by 4 bases, with 15 bases between. CDR1 SGHAT and CDR2 FQNNGV come from the germline V gene. The DNA for the CDR3 is TGTGCCAGCAGCGTAATGGACGGGGAATACGAGCAGTACTTC. This gives the protein CASSVMDGEYEQYF.

The CDR3 nucleotides are TGTGCCAGCAGCCGAGACTCCCTTAGCACAGATACGCAGTATTTT. Its protein product is CASSRDSLSTDTQYF. The chain recombines TRBV7-6 with TRBJ2-3; D unresolved. The CDR3 spans 15 residues. In germline, CDR1 is SGHVS, CDR2 FNYEAQ. The V gene lost 5 bases and the J gene lost 0 bases, with 12 bases spanning the gap.

Only a few counts were recorded for this clone. This chain uses TRBV5-6 with TRBJ2-3; D possibly corresponds to TRBD1 (5 bases). In germline, CDR1 is SGHDT, CDR2 YYEEEE. Trimming shortened V by 1 base and J by 1 base, and 13 bases separated the two germline ends. The CDR3 runs to 16 residues. The CDR3 bases are TGTGCCAGCAGCTTGAAAGTCCAAGGGGGCACAGATACGCAGTATTTT. Its protein is CASSLKVQGGTDTQYF.

The table lists this clone with many counts. V and J are TRBV2 and TRBJ1-2; possibly TRBD1 for D (6 bases). Trimming took 6 bases from V and 7 from J, leaving 12 bases between them. Germline CDR1 reads SNHLY; CDR2 reads FYNNEI. This CDR3 is built from 12 residues. The CDR3 bases are TGTGCCAGCAGCAAGGGGGGCTTTGGCTACACCTTC. Translation gives CASSKGGFGYTF.